What follows are 15 T cell receptor beta chains derived from one specimen sequenced in a study of T cells in Graves' hyperthyroidism and ophthalmopathy. Researchers took RNA transcripts and amplified the TCR beta CDR3 regions from them. HTBI primers were employed in a first-round RT-PCR of the TCR CDR3. A single record per CDR3 protein comes from TCRdb applying MiXCR to the multiplex PCR reads. The sample consists of nearly 600,000 distinct CDR3 sequences, approximately 15% of them appearing once. Sequenced: blood. The receptors here all came from a woman aged 25 to 39 with Graves' hyperthyroidism that later progressed to Graves' ophthalmopathy.

This clonotype appeared a few times. Mismatch with germline at one junction end may stem from a read error. The chain recombines TRBV15 with TRBJ2-2; 7 bases are a match to TRBD2. CDR3 length equals 17 residues. Germline V gene data show CDR1 as LNHNV and CDR2 as YYDKDF (reference sequence). CDR3 sequence (DNA): TGTGCCACCAGCGGAGATCGACTAGCCACGAACACCGGGGAGCTGTTTTTT. Its translation: CATSGDRLATNTGELFF.

This clonotype appeared many times. The chain links TRBV30 to TRBJ1-3; 8 nucleotides align to TRBD1. V lost 5 bases, J lost 2 bases, and 8 bases stayed unmatched. Per germline, CDR1 GTSNPN and CDR2 SVGIG (reference sequence). The CDR3 is made up of 15 amino acids. The CDR3 DNA sequence: TGTGCCTGGTTTTACTCGGGACAGGCTGGAAACACCATATATTTT. Translation gives CAWFYSGQAGNTIYF. Combining the CDR3 with reference TRBV30 and TRBJ1-3 gives the whole variable domain SQTIHQWPATLVQPVGSPLSLECTVEGTSNPNLYWYRQAAGRGLQLLFYSVGIGQISSEVPQNLSASRPQDRQFILSSKKLLLSDSGFYLCAWFYSGQAGNTIYFGEGSWLTVV.

This clonotype was counted ten times or more. The chain joins TRBV7-9 to TRBJ2-1, with TRBD2 matching 14 bases. Losses at the gene ends were 3 bases for V and 1 base for J; bases not matched to a gene: 17. The CDR3 spans 22 residues. The V gene's germline CDR1 is SEHNR and CDR2 FQNEAQ (reference sequence). CDR3 sequence reads: CASSLTSLRTSGRQESYNEQFF. CDR3 nucleotide sequence: TGTGCCAGCAGCTTGACAAGCCTTCGGACTAGCGGGAGGCAGGAGTCCTACAATGAGCAGTTCTTC. The variable domain in full, with the rest retrieved from reference TRBV7-9 and TRBJ2-1, is DTGVSQNPRHKITKRGQNVTFRCDPISEHNRLYWYRQTLGQGPEFLTYFQNEAQLEKSRLLSDRFSAERPKGSFSTLEIQRTEQGDSAMYLCASSLTSLRTSGRQESYNEQFFGPGTRLTVL.

This clonotype was counted ten times or more. J is TRBJ1-2 and V is TRBV24-1, with unresolved D. Trimming pared 1 base from V and 7 bases from J, leaving 9 bases between. Germline V CDR1 and CDR2: KGHDR, SFDVKD. The CDR3 is made up of 13 amino acids. In DNA form, the CDR3 reads TGTGCCACCAGTGATTTTGACACCGGTGGCTACACCTTC. Translated: CATSDFDTGGYTF.

In the case of this clonotype: One end of the junction fails to match germline, which may point to a read error. This chain uses TRBV27 with TRBJ1-1, with D perhaps TRBD1 (5 bases). CDR3 length: 13 residues. The germline V gene has CDR1 MNHEY and CDR2 SMNVEV (reference sequence). In DNA form, the CDR3 reads TGTGCCAGCCGCAGGGCCATGAACACTGAAGCTTCCTTT. It is translated as CASRRAMNTEASF.

The chain carries TRBV7-3 and TRBJ2-6; 7 bases agree with TRBD1. CDR3 size: 15 residues. Germline V gene lookup returns CDR1 SGHTA and CDR2 FQGTGA. CDR3 nucleotides: TGTGCTACCCGGCCAGGGGGTTCTGGGGCCAACGTCCTGACTTTC. It translates to CATRPGGSGANVLTF.

The chain couples TRBV3-1 to TRBJ2-7; 12 nucleotides line up with TRBD2. The V segment lost 4 bases and the J segment 7 bases; nucleotides outside the gene matches: 8. The germline V gene encodes CDR1 LGHDT and CDR2 YNNKEL (reference sequence). CDR3 length: 15 residues. CDR3 nucleotides: TGTGCCAGCAGCCTATGGACTAGCGGGAATCGTGAGCAGTACTTC. It specifies CASSLWTSGNREQYF.

This clonotype was counted only a few times. This chain uses TRBV20-1 with TRBJ2-7; D not certain. The CDR3 is 14 residues long. Looked up from germline, CDR1 is DFQATT and CDR2 is SNEGSKA (reference sequence). Trimming stripped 2 bases from V and 0 bases from J, with 11 bases between. CDR3 bases: TGCAGTGCTAGACCCCCGTTGGACTCCTACGAGCAGTACTTC. Its translation is CSARPPLDSYEQYF.

There are many counts of this clonotype. V is TRBV6-1 and J is TRBJ1-6; the D is unclear. V was pared by 6 bases and J by 5 bases, with 14 bases between. The CDR3 runs to 15 residues. Germline CDR1 is MNHNS and CDR2 is SASEGT. The CDR3 DNA follows: TGTGCCAGCAGCACTGGAATCCTTGATAATTCACCCCTCCACTTT. Translation: CASSTGILDNSPLHF.

As to this clonotype: Just one base apart from a much larger clone, this may be a read error. The J gene is TRBJ2-5, the V gene TRBV19, with TRBD1 identical over 7 bases. Germline V CDR1 and CDR2: LNHDA, SQIVND (reference sequence). The CDR3 length is 15 residues. V was clipped by 9 bases and J by 0 bases; unmatched bases: 10. The CDR3 loop is CASQNRGQHQETQYF. As DNA, the CDR3 is TGTGCCAGCCAAAACCGGGGACAGCACCAAGAGACCCAGTACTTC.

This clonotype was detected ten times or more. The V and J genes are TRBV12-3 or TRBV12-4 and TRBJ2-1; D not resolved. The CDR3 extends over 13 amino acids. With 5 bases removed from V and 5 bases from J, the gap between germline ends came to 10 bases. DNA of the CDR3: TGTGCCAGCAGTGCGTCGTGGGACAATGAGCAGTTCTTC. It yields the protein CASSASWDNEQFF.

This clonotype came up a few times. The rearrangement uses TRBV12-5 and TRBJ2-6; D unresolved. Germline V gene data show CDR1 as LGHNT and CDR2 as FRNRAP. The CDR3 contains 19 residues. V lost 0 bases and J lost 2, with 17 bases in between. CDR3 in amino acids: CASGLVSGNKAAGANVLTF. CDR3 DNA: TGTGCTAGTGGTTTGGTATCTGGGAATAAGGCTGCTGGGGCCAACGTCCTGACTTTC.

J is TRBJ2-7 and V is TRBV28, with 7 bases matching TRBD1. The CDR3 loop spans 16 amino acids. Germline lookup yields CDR1 MDHEN and CDR2 SYDVKM. V lost 5 bases, J lost 0 bases, and 10 bases stayed unmatched. For the CDR3, the DNA is TGTGCCAGCAGTATCCAGCCGGGACAGTCCTCCTACGAGCAGTACTTC. Translating it yields CASSIQPGQSSYEQYF.

The table lists this clonotype with many counts. V usage is TRBV27 and J usage is TRBJ2-1; D is perhaps TRBD2 (6 bases). Germline CDR1 MNHEY, CDR2 SMNVEV (reference sequence). This CDR3 comprises 14 residues. Trimming took 8 bases from V and 5 from J, leaving 16 bases between them. For the CDR3, the DNA is TGTGCCAGCTCTTGGGGGGTGGGAAACAATGAGCAGTTCTTC. It yields the protein CASSWGVGNNEQFF.

V gene TRBV5-1 combines with J gene TRBJ1-3; D uncertain. Trimming shortened V by 0 bases and J by 4 bases, and 5 bases separated the two germline ends. Germline assignment: CDR1 SGHRS and CDR2 YFSETQ. This CDR3 is built from 13 residues. The CDR3 DNA reads as TGCGCCAGCAGCTTGGCTCCGGGAAACACCATATATTTT. Its protein product is CASSLAPGNTIYF. Together with reference TRBV5-1 and TRBJ1-3, the CDR3 gives the full variable domain: KAGVTQTPRYLIKTRGQQVTLSCSPISGHRSVSWYQQTPGQGLQFLFEYFSETQRNKGNFPGRFSGRQFSNSRSEMNVSTLELGDSALYLCASSLAPGNTIYFGEGSWLTVV.